This T cell receptor (beta chain) is drawn from a study of blood T cell repertoires in COVID-19. Study as a whole: Researchers got acute and convalescent COVID-19 samples from the United States, Italy and Spain. T cells, B-cell-depleted T cells, or PBMCs supplied cDNA or gDNA.

Per the study methods: Amplified reference gene primers provided the basis for estimating nucleated cell counts. The protocol was immunoSEQ multiplex PCR, while the TCRdb copy is restricted to in-frame clones and leaves out a portion. The V and J calls and clone size come from that table; D and trimming were worked out from the DNA. The profile shows about 240,000 clones, more than 70% of them singletons. This clone was seen a single time. V was pared by 0 bases and J by 0 bases, with 9 bases between. The CDR3 covers 17 residues. Germline V gene lookup returns CDR1 LGHNA and CDR2 YNFKEQ. This TCR was recovered from a man older than 75 with acute or convalescent COVID-19. V usage is TRBV4-2 and J usage is TRBJ1-6; D not resolved. Material for sequencing was peripheral blood. In DNA, the CDR3 is TGTGCCAGCAGCCAAGATAGAGTGAGCTCCTATAATTCACCCCTCCACTTT. It is translated as CASSQDRVSSYNSPLHF.